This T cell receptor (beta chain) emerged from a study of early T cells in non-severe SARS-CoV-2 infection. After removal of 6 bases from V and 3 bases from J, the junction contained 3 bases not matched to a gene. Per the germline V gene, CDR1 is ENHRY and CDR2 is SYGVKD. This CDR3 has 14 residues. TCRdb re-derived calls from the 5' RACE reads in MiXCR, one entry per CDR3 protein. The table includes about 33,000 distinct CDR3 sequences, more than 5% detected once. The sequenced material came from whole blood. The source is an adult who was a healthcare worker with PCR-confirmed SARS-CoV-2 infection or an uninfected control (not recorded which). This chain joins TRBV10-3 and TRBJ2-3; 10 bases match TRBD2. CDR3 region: CAIRLAGETDTQYF. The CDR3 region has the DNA TGTGCCATCAGGCTAGCGGGGGAGACAGATACGCAGTATTTT.